The subject of this entry is one T cell receptor beta chain. Its antigen is currently unknown. Trimming cost V 3 bases and J 4 bases, with 9 bases left between them. The CDR3 is made up of 13 amino acids. Germline loops: CDR1 LNHDA, CDR2 SQIVND (reference sequence). Generated by immunoSEQ multiplex PCR, the TCRdb table keeps only in-frame clones and is missing some. The table lists roughly 28,000 clones, about 88% of them singletons. This entry belongs to a study of OX40 agonist ivuxolimab in advanced cancers. Findings and limits, study-wide: More expanded clones were seen, on average, in CD8+ T cells than in CD4+.

The TCR was taken from an adult with an advanced solid tumor such as melanoma, head and neck, liver or kidney cancer. The chain joins TRBV19 to TRBJ1-1, with D unresolved. This material consisted of CD4+ or CD8+ T cells sorted from blood, taken in a trial of the OX40 agonist ivuxolimab. CDR3 sequence: CASSMAGSTEAFF. The DNA for the CDR3 is TGTGCCAGTAGTATGGCGGGGAGCACTGAAGCTTTCTTT.